This TCR beta chain comes out of a study of blood T cell repertoires in COVID-19. The wider study: From the United States, Italy and Spain came samples of acute and convalescent COVID-19. T cells, B-cell-depleted T cells, or PBMCs provided the cDNA or gDNA that served as material.

In the original analysis: Reference gene primer amplification gave estimated nucleated cell counts. Here immunoSEQ multiplex PCR was the method, and the copy in TCRdb shows in-frame clones only, minus some. Clone size and the V and J calls come from that table; the DNA yielded D and trimming. The sample yields approximately 300,000 clones, more than 75% seen once. V lost 3 bases and J 15 bases, leaving 19 bases between the germline ends. The CDR3 is 13 residues long. Germline V lookup: CDR1 SGHAT, CDR2 FQNNGV. The rearrangement links TRBV11-2 to TRBJ2-3, with a possible D match to TRBD2 (6 bases). The sequence came from a woman aged 45-65 years with acute or convalescent COVID-19. Sequencing input: peripheral blood. The CDR3 protein is CASSFVGGVLSYF. The CDR3 DNA is TGTGCCAGCAGCTTCGTGGGCGGGGTCCTTTCTTATTTT.